The 2 T cell receptor beta chains below all came from one sample that was sequenced in a study of shared clonotypes between healthy human individuals. As defined, naive CD8 cells were CD45RO-negative and positively selected for CCR7, with terminally differentiated effector memory CD45RA+ cells excluded. TCRdb's copy holds only in-frame clones and misses some; the assay was immunoSEQ multiplex PCR. The sample lists about 2.2 million clones, approximately 92% occurring once. Input material: naive CD8+ T cells from PBMCs. These receptors originate from a man between 18 and 29 years old in good health. Some clones in this sample may be carry-over from other donors' samples.

This chain uses TRBV19 with TRBJ2-7; TRBD2 aligns across 9 bases. J gave up 5 bases and V 5 bases, and 10 bases lay outside the gene matches. This CDR3 contains 15 residues. Per germline, CDR1 LNHDA and CDR2 SQIVND (reference sequence). The CDR3, as DNA: TGTGCCAGTAGTCTCCGACTAGCGGTGGTGGACGAGCAGTACTTC. Encoded protein: CASSLRLAVVDEQYF.

This chain uses TRBV27 with TRBJ2-7; 14 positions agree with TRBD2. Per the germline V gene, CDR1 is MNHEY and CDR2 is SMNVEV (reference sequence). This CDR3 comprises 15 residues. Trimming took 0 bases from V and 6 from J; bases not matched to a gene: 1. The CDR3 loop reads CASSLSTSGRGEQYF. The CDR3, as DNA: TGTGCCAGCAGTTTATCGACTAGCGGGAGGGGCGAGCAGTACTTC.